The 21 T cell receptor beta chains below come from one sample, sequenced in a study of OX40 agonist ivuxolimab in advanced cancers. Sequencing used immunoSEQ multiplex PCR; TCRdb keeps in-frame clones, though not all of them. Altogether about 120,000 clones are present, around 91% being singletons, with the ten largest covering roughly 0.59%. The sequencing used CD4+ or CD8+ T cells sorted from blood, collected in a trial of the OX40 agonist ivuxolimab. The origin of the receptors is an adult with an advanced solid tumor such as melanoma, head and neck, liver or kidney cancer.

The CDR3 region has the DNA TGTGCCAGCAGCCCCCGTTTGAGCTCCTACGAGCAGTACTTC. It is translated as CASSPRLSSYEQYF. The chain has TRBV7-2 and TRBJ2-7; D is ambiguous. Trimming removed 5 bases from V and 0 bases from J, with 11 bases in between. The CDR3 loop spans 14 amino acids. The germline CDR1 and CDR2 sequences are SGHTA and FQGNSA.

This chain uses TRBV30 with TRBJ1-1; D call uncertain. CDR1 is GTSNPN, CDR2 SVGIG, per germline (reference sequence). The CDR3 has 13 amino acids. Trimming shortened V by 3 bases and J by 4 bases, and 12 bases separated the two germline ends. CDR3: CAWRGGLGTEAFF. CDR3 nucleotide sequence: TGTGCCTGGAGGGGTGGCTTAGGCACTGAAGCTTTCTTT. Full variable domain (outside the CDR3, taken from reference TRBV30 and TRBJ1-1): SQTIHQWPATLVQPVGSPLSLECTVEGTSNPNLYWYRQAAGRGLQLLFYSVGIGQISSEVPQNLSASRPQDRQFILSSKKLLLSDSGFYLCAWRGGLGTEAFFGQGTRLTVV.

This clone was observed many times. The rearrangement uses TRBV10-1 and TRBJ1-1, with D unresolved. V was trimmed by 5 bases and J by 12 bases, leaving 13 bases between them. From germline, CDR1 is WNHNN and CDR2 SYGVQD (reference sequence). The CDR3 is made up of 11 amino acids. CDR3 loop: CASSNFQETFF. In nucleotides, the CDR3 is TGCGCCAGCAGTAACTTTCAGGAGACTTTCTTT.

The gene calls are TRBV6-8 and TRBJ1-2; D may be TRBD1 (6 bases). The CDR3 loop spans 20 amino acids. Per germline, CDR1 MNHGY and CDR2 SAAAGT. With 1 base removed from V and 1 base from J, the gap between germline ends came to 25 bases. CDR3 DNA: TGTGCCAGCAGTTACTACAGGGAGGCGGGAGTTTTCGCCCTTAACTATGGCTACACCTTC. It yields the protein CASSYYREAGVFALNYGYTF.

The rearrangement uses TRBV28 and TRBJ1-5; D gene uncertain. The germline gives CDR1 MDHEN, CDR2 SYDVKM. The CDR3 is 12 amino acids. V lost 6 bases to trimming and J lost 5 bases, with 8 bases between them. The CDR3 coding sequence is TGTGCCAGCAGACAGCTTGATCAGCCCCAGCATTTT. As protein: CASRQLDQPQHF.

This sequence joins TRBV25-1 and TRBJ1-2, with 9 bases fitting TRBD1. V lost 6 bases, J lost 4 bases, and 6 bases stayed unmatched. This CDR3 has 14 amino acids. From germline, CDR1 is MGHDK and CDR2 SYGVNS. The CDR3 region is CASREDRGAYGYTF. DNA for the CDR3: TGTGCCAGCAGAGAGGACAGGGGCGCCTATGGCTACACCTTC.

The V and J genes are TRBV7-2 and TRBJ1-1, with TRBD1 as a possible D gene (5 bases). This CDR3 is built from 14 residues. Trimming stripped 3 bases from V and 0 bases from J, with 8 bases between. Germline loops: CDR1 SGHTA, CDR2 FQGNSA. CDR3 residues: CASSFREMNTEAFF. The CDR3, as DNA: TGTGCCAGCAGCTTCAGGGAGATGAACACTGAAGCTTTCTTT.

This chain uses TRBV7-9 with TRBJ2-3, with D possibly matching TRBD1 (6 bases). Germline values: CDR1 SEHNR, CDR2 FQNEAQ (reference sequence). V dropped 5 bases and J dropped 2 bases, with 17 bases sitting between them. This CDR3 is built from 16 residues. CDR3 nucleotide sequence: TGTGCCAGCAGCGCGGAGAGGGGGAGTGACACAGATACGCAGTATTTT. This sequence encodes CASSAERGSDTDTQYF.

The rearrangement uses TRBV18 and TRBJ2-5; TRBD2 matches 7 bases. V shed 3 bases and J 5 bases; nucleotides not matched to a gene: 9. Germline CDR1 and CDR2: KGHSH and LQKENI. This CDR3 contains 15 residues. CDR3 region: CASSPGAGQTETQYF. In DNA, the CDR3 is TGTGCCAGCTCACCCGGAGCGGGGCAGACGGAGACCCAGTACTTC.

This clone showed up just once. The chain joins TRBV19 to TRBJ1-5; D is perhaps TRBD1 (6 bases). Looked up from germline, CDR1 is LNHDA and CDR2 is SQIVND (reference sequence). V lost 3 bases and J lost 4, with 19 bases in between. The CDR3 sequence is 17 residues long. CDR3 sequence reads: CASSIWGRQGLNQPQHF. As DNA, the CDR3 is TGTGCCAGTAGTATTTGGGGGAGGCAGGGGCTGAATCAGCCCCAGCATTTT.

The chain couples TRBV11-3 to TRBJ2-5; tentative D call: TRBD2 (5 bases). The CDR3 length is 14 residues. CDR1 and CDR2 (germline): SGHNT, YENEEA. Trimming cost V 6 bases and J 7 bases, with 18 bases left between them. CDR3 nucleotides: TGTGCCAGCAGTCCCCGGACGGGGTCGGGGACCCAGTACTTC. Protein product: CASSPRTGSGTQYF.

The chain employs TRBV28 and TRBJ1-2, with D possibly being TRBD1 (5 bases). V was trimmed by 9 bases and J by 7 bases, leaving 18 bases between them. This CDR3 is 13 amino acids long. Per germline, CDR1 MDHEN and CDR2 SYDVKM. Written as DNA, the CDR3 is TGTGCCAGTCTATCCAGGGACCTGCTTGGCTACACCTTC. As protein: CASLSRDLLGYTF.

The V call is TRBV6-1, the J call TRBJ1-1; 9 nucleotides match TRBD1. Germline V CDR1 and CDR2: MNHNS, SASEGT. The V gene end was trimmed by 5 bases and the J gene end by 5 bases; junction bases not matched to a gene: 9. CDR3 length: 15 amino acids. Written as DNA, the CDR3 is TGTGCCAGCAGTCTAAGTGGGGACAGGGCGACTGAAGCTTTCTTT. It yields the protein CASSLSGDRATEAFF.

The genes are TRBV2 and TRBJ1-4; D gene unclear. The CDR3 runs to 14 residues. The germline CDR1 and CDR2 sequences are SNHLY and FYNNEI. Trimming removed 7 bases at V and 7 bases at J, with 16 bases between. The CDR3 region is CASKPDMGSEKLFF. The CDR3 coding sequence is TGTGCCAGCAAGCCCGACATGGGGAGTGAAAAACTGTTTTTT.

This clone occurred once. V usage is TRBV6-5 and J usage is TRBJ1-2, with D tentatively TRBD1 (6 bases). Germline CDR1 reads MNHEY; CDR2 reads SVGAGI. This CDR3 spans 12 amino acids. V was shortened by 5 bases and J by 4 bases, with 8 bases between the two germline ends. CDR3 DNA sequence: TGTGCCAGCAGTAAGGGGGGCTATGGCTACACCTTC. Its protein is CASSKGGYGYTF.

The CDR3 DNA is TGCGCCAGCAGATCACAGGGGGTAATGGCTAATGAAAAACTGTTTTTT. Translation: CASRSQGVMANEKLFF. This sequence joins TRBV5-1 and TRBJ1-4; TRBD1 aligns across 8 bases. Per the germline V gene, CDR1 is SGHRS and CDR2 is YFSETQ. The CDR3 runs to 16 residues. Trimming took 5 bases from V and 3 from J; bases not matched to a gene: 9.

This chain uses TRBV11-1 with TRBJ1-1; D is possibly TRBD1 (5 bases). The germline V and J ends were trimmed by 5 bases and 3 bases, with 16 bases remaining between them. This CDR3 is 15 amino acids long. The V gene's germline CDR1 is SGHAT and CDR2 FQDESV (reference sequence). The CDR3, as DNA: TGTGCCAGCAGCCCACCCGGGGGGAGGTACACTGAAGCTTTCTTT. Residues: CASSPPGGRYTEAFF.

The chain carries TRBV18 and TRBJ2-7; D gene ambiguous. Germline V lookup: CDR1 KGHSH, CDR2 LQKENI. CDR3 length: 15 residues. The V and J ends lost 3 bases and 0 bases respectively, with 12 bases between them. The CDR3 DNA is TGTGCCAGCTCACCCTTGCACCCCGTCTCCTACGAGCAGTACTTC. This encodes CASSPLHPVSYEQYF.

The J gene is TRBJ2-7, the V gene TRBV7-2; no reliable D call. This CDR3 is 15 amino acids long. The germline CDR1 and CDR2 sequences are SGHTA and FQGNSA. V lost 2 bases to trimming and J lost 0 bases, with 11 bases between them. The CDR3: CASSLSPTLSYEQYF. The DNA of the CDR3 is TGTGCCAGCAGCTTATCCCCGACACTCTCCTACGAGCAGTACTTC.

The chain couples TRBV18 to TRBJ2-7; a weak D match, TRBD1 (5 bases). Germline V gives CDR1 KGHSH, CDR2 LQKENI. The CDR3 covers 17 residues. Trimming removed 4 bases at V and 1 base at J, with 20 bases between. DNA of the CDR3: TGTGCCAGCTCACAGCCCGAAACAGGTGAATTATCCTACGAGCAGTACTTC. Its protein is CASSQPETGELSYEQYF.

The chain couples TRBV6-5 to TRBJ2-3; D is ambiguous. The CDR3 loop spans 15 amino acids. Germline CDR1 and CDR2: MNHEY and SVGAGI. Trimming took off 6 bases at V and 4 bases at J, with 17 bases between the two ends. Here the CDR3 reads CASSSRTPSADTQYF. Written as DNA, the CDR3 is TGTGCCAGCAGCTCCAGGACCCCTTCGGCAGATACGCAGTATTTT.